This T cell receptor (beta chain) is from a study of CD8+CD57+ T cells in acquired aplastic anemia. TCR beta VDJ and CDR3 profiles were obtained from a genomic DNA template. TCRdb processed the reads anew with MiXCR; each CDR3 protein has one entry. In the table there are about 180,000 distinct CDR3 sequences, about half of which are singletons. V was pared by 5 bases and J by 1 base, with 0 bases of the junction left unmatched. This CDR3 is 13 amino acids long. CDR1 and CDR2 from the germline V gene are SGHTA and FQGTGA. This clonotype has at least ten counts. This clonotype was obtained from a human donor in good health. The sequenced sample was sorted CD4+, CD8+, or CD8+CD57+ T cells (not recorded which) from PBMCs. J is TRBJ2-3 and V is TRBV7-3, with 7 bases identical to TRBD2. The CDR3 here is CASSTSGTDTQYF. The CDR3 DNA sequence: TGTGCCAGCAGCACTAGCGGCACAGATACGCAGTATTTT.